Below are 18 T cell receptor beta chains sequenced from a single sample in a study of shared clonotypes between healthy human individuals. Cells designated naive CD8 were CD45RO-negative and were positively selected for CCR7, with terminally differentiated effector memory CD45RA+ cells excluded. Using immunoSEQ multiplex PCR, the repertoire was profiled, and TCRdb retains in-frame clones only, with some absent. The sample lists over 2,000,000 clones, around 93% seen once, with roughly 1.7% in the top ten. Sequencing input: naive CD8+ T cells from PBMCs. The receptors here all came from a man aged 18 to 30 in good health. Some clones in this sample may be carry-over from other donors' samples.

This rearrangement joins TRBV7-8 to TRBJ2-1; 10 bases fit TRBD2. Germline V gene lookup returns CDR1 SGHVS and CDR2 FQNEAQ. V lost 4 bases to trimming and J lost 0 bases; unmatched junction nucleotides: 9. The CDR3 has 18 amino acids. Here the CDR3 DNA reads TGTGCCAGCAGCTCCCTAGCGGGAGCGTGGAGCTCCTACAATGAGCAGTTCTTC. This sequence encodes CASSSLAGAWSSYNEQFF. Variable domain in full (rest from reference TRBV7-8 and TRBJ2-1): GAGVSQSPRYKVAKRGQDVALRCDPISGHVSLFWYQQALGQGPEFLTYFQNEAQLDKSGLPSDRFFAERPEGSVSTLKIQRTQQEDSAVYLCASSSLAGAWSSYNEQFFGPGTRLTVL.

The V call is TRBV6-1, the J call TRBJ1-2; D uncertain. This CDR3 has 14 residues. Germline assignment: CDR1 MNHNS and CDR2 SASEGT. Deletions cut 4 bases from V and 0 bases from J, with 9 bases between. The CDR3, as DNA: TGTGCCAGCAGTGGCAGGATTACTAACTATGGCTACACCTTC. This codes for CASSGRITNYGYTF.

The J gene is TRBJ2-5, the V gene TRBV5-4; 7 nucleotides agree with TRBD2. This CDR3 region has 14 residues. CDR1 and CDR2 from the germline V gene are SGHNT and YYREEE (reference sequence). The ends lost 7 bases at V and 5 bases at J; junction bases unmatched: 11. DNA of the CDR3: TGTGCCAGCGGCGCGGTTGGGGGAGGGGAGACCCAGTACTTC. This gives the protein CASGAVGGGETQYF. Combining the CDR3 with reference TRBV5-4 and TRBJ2-5 gives the whole variable domain ETGVTQSPTHLIKTRGQQVTLRCSSQSGHNTVSWYQQALGQGPQFIFQYYREEENGRGNFPPRFSGLQFPNYSSELNVNALELDDSALYLCASGAVGGGETQYFGPGTRLLVL.

J is TRBJ2-7 and V is TRBV7-8, with unresolved D. The V end lost 3 bases, the J end lost 2 bases, and 5 bases lay between the germline ends. The germline V gene encodes CDR1 SGHVS and CDR2 FQNEAQ. The CDR3 runs 12 residues. The CDR3 sequence is CASSFWAYEQYF. The CDR3 bases are TGTGCCAGCAGCTTTTGGGCCTACGAGCAGTACTTC.

The CDR3 sequence: CASSAYRGTYNEQFF. DNA of the CDR3: TGTGCCAGCAGTGCATACAGGGGGACGTACAATGAGCAGTTCTTC. The genes are TRBV27 and TRBJ2-1; 8 bases align to TRBD1. V lost 5 bases and J lost 4; bases outside the gene matches: 7. Germline assignment: CDR1 MNHEY and CDR2 SMNVEV (reference sequence). This CDR3 contains 15 residues.

V and J are TRBV7-8 and TRBJ2-1; no definite D call. This CDR3 has 15 residues. Between the trimmed V and J ends, which lost 1 base and 4 bases, there was a span of 11 bases. Germline V gene sequence: CDR1 SGHVS, CDR2 FQNEAQ. CDR3 loop: CASSLEGQFYNEQFF. The DNA for the CDR3 is TGTGCCAGCAGCTTAGAGGGTCAATTTTACAATGAGCAGTTCTTC.

The chain recombines TRBV4-2 with TRBJ1-5; D might be TRBD1 (6 bases). Germline V gene data show CDR1 as LGHNA and CDR2 as YNFKEQ. The CDR3 is 15 amino acids. Deletions cut 0 bases from V and 5 bases from J, with 11 bases between. CDR3 sequence (DNA): TGTGCCAGCAGCCAAGATGAGGGGGGCCATCAGCCCCAGCATTTT. Amino acid sequence: CASSQDEGGHQPQHF.

As DNA, the CDR3 is TGTGCCAGCAGTTTGTGGAGTCAGCCCCAGCATTTT. Protein product: CASSLWSQPQHF. V is TRBV28 and J is TRBJ1-5; D is uncertain. Trimming cost V 3 bases and J 6 bases, with 6 bases left between them. Germline loops: CDR1 MDHEN, CDR2 SYDVKM. This CDR3 contains 12 residues.

CDR3: CASSFRGWVAKNIQYF. The CDR3 DNA sequence: TGTGCCAGCAGTTTCAGGGGATGGGTAGCCAAAAACATTCAGTACTTC. V usage is TRBV28 and J usage is TRBJ2-4; D might be TRBD1 (6 bases). In germline, CDR1 is MDHEN, CDR2 SYDVKM. The CDR3 totals 16 residues. V was clipped by 3 bases and J by 0 bases, with 12 bases between them.

This CDR3 reads CASSLVGGRFGNEQFF. The CDR3 coding sequence is TGTGCCAGCAGCTTAGTTGGCGGGAGATTTGGCAATGAGCAGTTCTTC. The chain is built from TRBV7-9 and TRBJ2-1; 7 bases are a match to TRBD2. Germline CDR1 is SEHNR and CDR2 is FQNEAQ (reference sequence). The V and J ends lost 1 base and 6 bases, in that order; junction bases with no gene match: 9. The CDR3 spans 16 residues.

This chain connects TRBV28 to TRBJ1-2; the D is unclear. Trimming took off 1 base at V and 4 bases at J, with 16 bases between the two ends. Germline assignment: CDR1 MDHEN and CDR2 SYDVKM. The CDR3 contains 16 residues. CDR3: CASSLYRAPRGYGYTF. The CDR3, as DNA: TGTGCCAGCAGTTTATATAGGGCCCCCCGGGGCTATGGCTACACCTTC.

This chain links TRBV7-9 with TRBJ2-5, with 14 positions matching TRBD2. The CDR3 extends over 19 amino acids. Germline CDR1 reads SEHNR; CDR2 reads FQNEAQ (reference sequence). The V and J ends lost 5 bases and 5 bases, in that order; junction bases with no gene match: 16. CDR3 coding DNA: TGTGCCAGCAGCGCACGAGCCGGGACTAGCGGGAGAGGTCTGGAGACCCAGTACTTC. It is translated as CASSARAGTSGRGLETQYF. The full variable domain, in which reference TRBV7-9 and TRBJ2-5 provide the parts outside the CDR3, is DTGVSQNPRHKITKRGQNVTFRCDPISEHNRLYWYRQTLGQGPEFLTYFQNEAQLEKSRLLSDRFSAERPKGSFSTLEIQRTEQGDSAMYLCASSARAGTSGRGLETQYFGPGTRLLVL.

This chain connects TRBV7-9 to TRBJ1-3; D gene unclear. Germline loops: CDR1 SEHNR, CDR2 FQNEAQ (reference sequence). The CDR3 totals 14 residues. V was shortened by 1 base and J by 0 bases, with 4 bases between the two germline ends. The CDR3 is CASSLESSGNTIYF. The DNA of the CDR3 is TGTGCCAGCAGCTTAGAGAGCTCTGGAAACACCATATATTTT.

The chain has TRBV4-1 and TRBJ2-1, with D uncertain. V was pared by 4 bases and J by 4 bases, with 8 bases between. CDR1 MGHRA and CDR2 YSYEKL come from the germline V gene. The CDR3 loop spans 13 amino acids. The CDR3 DNA follows: TGCGCCAGCAGCCTGTCTCCTTACAATGAGCAGTTCTTC. The encoded protein is CASSLSPYNEQFF.

This clone was seen only once. J is TRBJ2-5 and V is TRBV27, with D perhaps assigned TRBD1 or TRBD2 (5 bases each). V gave up 3 bases and J gave up 2 bases, with 13 bases separating them. This CDR3 has 15 amino acids. Germline loops: CDR1 MNHEY, CDR2 SMNVEV (reference sequence). The CDR3 DNA follows: TGTGCCAGCAGTTTTTGGGGGAGCCCACAAGAGACCCAGTACTTC. It yields the protein CASSFWGSPQETQYF.

This chain joins TRBV27 and TRBJ2-5; the D is unclear. The V and J ends lost 5 bases and 4 bases respectively, with 8 bases between them. The CDR3 loop spans 12 amino acids. Looked up from germline, CDR1 is MNHEY and CDR2 is SMNVEV (reference sequence). CDR3 coding DNA: TGTGCCAGCAGTAATACCGGAGAGACCCAGTACTTC. It is translated as CASSNTGETQYF.

The chain is built from TRBV29-1 and TRBJ2-7; D perhaps matches TRBD2 (6 bases). Trimming took 4 bases from V and 0 from J, leaving 10 bases between them. The CDR3 has 13 residues. Germline assignment: CDR1 SQVTM and CDR2 ANQGSEA. Here the CDR3 DNA reads TGCAGCGTTGCCGCGGGACTCTCCTACGAGCAGTACTTC. This encodes CSVAAGLSYEQYF.

The rearrangement joins TRBV4-1 to TRBJ2-1, with 8 bases that match TRBD2. The germline CDR1 and CDR2 sequences are MGHRA and YSYEKL. The CDR3 totals 16 residues. The ends lost 4 bases at V and 4 bases at J; junction bases unmatched: 9. The CDR3 region is CASSLGRGATYNEQFF. The CDR3 nucleotides are TGCGCCAGCAGCCTCGGGAGGGGGGCTACGTACAATGAGCAGTTCTTC.